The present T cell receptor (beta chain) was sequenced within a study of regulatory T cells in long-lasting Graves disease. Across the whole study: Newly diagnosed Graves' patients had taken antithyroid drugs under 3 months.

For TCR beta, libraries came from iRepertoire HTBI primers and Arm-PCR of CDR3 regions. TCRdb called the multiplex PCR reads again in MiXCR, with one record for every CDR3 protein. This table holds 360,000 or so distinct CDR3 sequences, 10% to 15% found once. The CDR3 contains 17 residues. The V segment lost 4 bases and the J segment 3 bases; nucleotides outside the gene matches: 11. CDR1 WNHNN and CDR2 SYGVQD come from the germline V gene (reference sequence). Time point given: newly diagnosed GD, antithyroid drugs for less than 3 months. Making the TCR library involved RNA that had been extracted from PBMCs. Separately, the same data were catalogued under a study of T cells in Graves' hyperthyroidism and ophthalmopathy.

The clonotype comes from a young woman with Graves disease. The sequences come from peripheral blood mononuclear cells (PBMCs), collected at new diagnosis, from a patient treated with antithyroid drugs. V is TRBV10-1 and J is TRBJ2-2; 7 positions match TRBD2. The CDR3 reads CASSAGETSRDTGELFF. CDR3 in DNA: TGCGCCAGCAGTGCTGGGGAGACTAGCAGGGACACCGGGGAGCTGTTTTTT.